What follows are 2 T cell receptor beta chains derived from one specimen sequenced in a study of T cell repertoires in ileal Crohn's disease. TCRdb's table, derived via immunoSEQ multiplex PCR, lists solely in-frame clones and lacks some. The repertoire has around 8,100 clones, 81% of them found once; the top ten carry roughly 4.5%. Sequencing input: ileal tissue. These receptors were collected from an adult with Crohn's disease.

The genes are TRBV30 and TRBJ1-2; D gene unclear. Germline-derived CDR1 and CDR2 are GTSNPN and SVGIG (reference sequence). CDR3 length: 12 residues. V was pared by 3 bases and J by 8 bases, with 13 bases between. Here the CDR3 DNA reads TGTGCCTGGAGGCCCCCCGGCGGCGGCTACACCTTC. Translated: CAWRPPGGGYTF.

The chain carries TRBV7-9 and TRBJ2-1; no definite D call. CDR1 and CDR2 (germline): SEHNR, FQNEAQ (reference sequence). This CDR3 has 12 amino acids. V was shortened by 5 bases and J by 14 bases, with 16 bases between the two germline ends. CDR3 loop: CASSATWFIEFF. Written as DNA, the CDR3 is TGTGCCAGCAGCGCGACTTGGTTCATCGAGTTCTTC. Full variable domain (missing parts from reference TRBV7-9 and TRBJ2-1): DTGVSQNPRHKITKRGQNVTFRCDPISEHNRLYWYRQTLGQGPEFLTYFQNEAQLEKSRLLSDRFSAERPKGSFSTLEIQRTEQGDSAMYLCASSATWFIEFFGPGTRLTVL.